These 13 T cell receptor beta chains were sequenced from one sample in a study of cytomegalovirus exposure and HLA in healthy donors. PCR involved 60 Vbeta and 13 Jbeta primers. Profiled with immunoSEQ multiplex PCR; TCRdb holds only in-frame clones, not every one. Of about 120,000 clones in the sample, over 65% were seen once. Sequencing used PBMCs. Receptors were obtained from a woman between 40 and 55 years old in good health and CMV-seronegative.

The rearrangement uses TRBV5-1 and TRBJ2-3; the D gene is possibly TRBD2 (6 bases). Germline V lookup: CDR1 SGHRS, CDR2 YFSETQ. Trimming left V 6 bases short and J 0 bases short, with 11 bases between. The CDR3 length is 14 residues. The CDR3 DNA reads TGCGCCAGCACCTCAGGGAGGAGCACAGATACGCAGTATTTT. Translated, it gives CASTSGRSTDTQYF.

This clone showed up just a few times. The chain recombines TRBV5-8 with TRBJ1-2; TRBD1 matches at 7 bases. The CDR3 is 13 amino acids. With V trimmed by 1 base and J by 6 bases, 3 bases remained unmatched. The V gene's germline CDR1 is SGHTS and CDR2 YDEGEE. For the CDR3, the DNA is TGTGCCAGCAGCTTGCGACAGGGTGATGGCTACACCTTC. Protein: CASSLRQGDGYTF.

The chain carries TRBV29-1 and TRBJ2-2; TRBD1 might be the D (5 bases). The CDR3 contains 13 residues. Looked up from germline, CDR1 is SQVTM and CDR2 is ANQGSEA. Trimming took 6 bases from V and 6 from J, leaving 14 bases between them. CDR3 coding DNA: TGCAGCGTGACGTTCAGGGCGGCCGGGGAGCTGTTTTTT. As protein: CSVTFRAAGELFF.

This chain joins TRBV19 and TRBJ1-4; the match to TRBD1 covers 9 bases. The CDR3 is 15 residues long. CDR1 is LNHDA and CDR2 is SQIVND in the germline V gene (reference sequence). V lost 5 bases, J lost 5 bases, and 6 bases stayed unmatched. CDR3 bases: TGTGCCAGTAGTTCGACCGGGACAGGGAATGAAAAACTGTTTTTT. This translates into CASSSTGTGNEKLFF.

CDR3 loop: CASRRESQETQYF. The CDR3 coding sequence is TGTGCCAGCCGAAGGGAGTCCCAAGAGACCCAGTACTTC. The chain employs TRBV7-9 and TRBJ2-5; perhaps TRBD2 as D (5 bases). CDR1 and CDR2 (germline): SEHNR, FQNEAQ (reference sequence). This CDR3 is built from 13 residues. The germline V and J ends were trimmed by 8 bases and 1 base, with 11 bases remaining between them.

The J gene is TRBJ1-1, the V gene TRBV28, with a tentative D call TRBD1 (6 bases). This CDR3 has 14 residues. V shed 3 bases and J shed 1 base, with 9 bases lying between them. Germline V gives CDR1 MDHEN, CDR2 SYDVKM. CDR3 DNA sequence: TGTGCCAGCAGTTTTGCGGACAGGAACACTGAAGCTTTCTTT. Amino acids: CASSFADRNTEAFF.

A single count supports this clone. The rearrangement joins TRBV13 to TRBJ2-7; D is unresolved. The CDR3 has 12 amino acids. Germline V gene data show CDR1 as PRHDT and CDR2 as FYEKMQ (reference sequence). V was trimmed by 5 bases and J by 3 bases, leaving 8 bases between them. The CDR3 spells CASSTPGYEQYF. The DNA for the CDR3 is TGTGCCAGCAGCACCCCAGGCTACGAGCAGTACTTC.

This clone appeared once. The chain joins TRBV21-1 to TRBJ2-7; no check of the table's D call, TRBD1, against the DNA was made. TRBV21-1 is marked as a pseudogene. The CDR3 is made up of 16 amino acids. The CDR3 spells CASSKEFPAGTYEQYF. In nucleotides, the CDR3 is TGTGCCAGCAGCAAAGAGTTCCCGGCAGGGACCTACGAGCAGTACTTC.

The V call is TRBV5-1, the J call TRBJ2-7; TRBD1 matches at 9 bases. Germline V lookup: CDR1 SGHRS, CDR2 YFSETQ. The CDR3 contains 16 residues. The V gene end was trimmed by 1 base and the J gene end by 5 bases; junction bases not matched to a gene: 10. CDR3 nucleotide sequence: TGCGCCAGCAGCTTGACCGGGACAGGGTATTCAGACGAGCAGTACTTC. Translation gives CASSLTGTGYSDEQYF.

This clone has a handful of counts. This chain uses TRBV7-9 with TRBJ1-1, with D possibly being TRBD1 (5 bases). Trimming stripped 5 bases from V and 5 bases from J, with 15 bases between. The CDR3 contains 14 residues. Germline-derived CDR1 and CDR2 are SEHNR and FQNEAQ (reference sequence). CDR3 protein: CASSPTWGRTEAFF. The CDR3 nucleotides are TGTGCCAGCAGCCCGACCTGGGGCAGGACTGAAGCTTTCTTT.

The rearrangement links TRBV5-8 to TRBJ1-3, with D maybe TRBD1 (6 bases). Germline lookup yields CDR1 SGHTS and CDR2 YDEGEE. Trimming took off 4 bases at V and 6 bases at J, with 17 bases between the two ends. This CDR3 comprises 15 residues. CDR3 bases: TGTGCCAGCAGCCTGGGGGCAGGTGCTGAAAACACCATATATTTT. It codes for CASSLGAGAENTIYF.

The chain is built from TRBV9 and TRBJ2-5, with a weak D call TRBD2 (6 bases). CDR1 and CDR2 from the germline V gene are SGDLS and YYNGEE. The CDR3 length is 14 residues. V lost 4 bases to trimming and J lost 0 bases, with 10 bases between them. The chain's CDR3 is CASSSSGDQETQYF. The CDR3 DNA follows: TGTGCCAGCAGCAGTAGCGGAGACCAAGAGACCCAGTACTTC.

V gene TRBV7-2 combines with J gene TRBJ2-1, with 8 bases that match TRBD1. The CDR3 has 15 amino acids. With 2 bases clipped from V and 7 bases from J, the junction kept 7 bases outside the gene matches. The germline gives CDR1 SGHTA, CDR2 FQGNSA. The CDR3 loop reads CASSLSQGALNEQFF. Written as DNA, the CDR3 is TGTGCCAGCAGCTTATCCCAGGGGGCCTTGAATGAGCAGTTCTTC.